This passage covers 6 T cell receptor beta chains from one sample sequenced in a study of identical twins. TCRdb fed the 5' RACE reads into MiXCR, producing one record per CDR3 protein. Of about 690,000 distinct CDR3 sequences detected, approximately 22% appear once; the ten largest clones hold approximately 4.5%. The same data also contributed to another study, on T cells expressing NK-cell markers.

The sequencing sample was made of PBMCs. Source of these receptors: a woman aged 18-30 years in good health.

The V and J genes are TRBV18 and TRBJ2-1, with TRBD2 matching over 7 bases. Germline CDR1 reads KGHSH; CDR2 reads LQKENI. The trim removed 3 bases at V and 2 bases at J, leaving 10 bases unmatched. The CDR3 loop spans 17 amino acids. The CDR3 loop is CASSPPLADRTYNEQFF. In nucleotides, the CDR3 is TGTGCCAGCTCACCTCCTCTAGCGGACCGGACCTACAATGAGCAGTTCTTC.

The gene calls are TRBV10-3 and TRBJ2-2; TRBD1 aligns across 8 bases. V lost 8 bases and J lost 6; bases outside the gene matches: 2. Germline V CDR1 and CDR2: ENHRY, SYGVKD. The CDR3 extends over 12 amino acids. In nucleotides, the CDR3 is TGTGCCATCGGACAGGGTGCCGGGGAGCTGTTTTTT. Protein sequence: CAIGQGAGELFF.

Comment on this clonotype: Germline is not matched at one junction end, which may reflect a read error. CDR3 sequence (DNA): TGCAGTGCTAGATCGGGCTCTAGTAAGCACTTC. Translating it yields CSARSGSSKHF. The chain recombines TRBV20-1 with TRBJ2-7; no clear D gene. CDR3 length equals 11 residues. Germline loops: CDR1 DFQATT, CDR2 SNEGSKA (reference sequence).

The CDR3 DNA follows: TGTGCCAGCAGCTATTTACAGGGGGCGGGCTACAATGAGCAGTTCTTC. It codes for CASSYLQGAGYNEQFF. The V call is TRBV5-6, the J call TRBJ2-1; the match to TRBD1 covers 9 bases. Germline values: CDR1 SGHDT, CDR2 YYEEEE. This CDR3 is built from 16 residues. Trimming removed 3 bases from V and 3 bases from J; junction bases left unmatched: 7.

This clonotype was observed a handful of times. This chain joins TRBV20-1 and TRBJ2-5; D is perhaps TRBD2 (5 bases). The germline V and J ends were trimmed by 5 bases and 1 base, with 11 bases remaining between them. This CDR3 contains 13 residues. Germline-derived CDR1 and CDR2 are DFQATT and SNEGSKA (reference sequence). The CDR3 DNA reads TGCAGTGCTCCCGGACTTTCCCAAGAGACCCAGTACTTC. Protein product: CSAPGLSQETQYF.

The chain couples TRBV7-2 to TRBJ2-3, with 9 bases identical to TRBD2. The CDR3 spans 15 residues. J lost 4 bases, V lost 4 bases, and 6 bases had no gene match. Looked up from germline, CDR1 is SGHTA and CDR2 is FQGNSA. The CDR3 bases are TGTGCCAGCAGCTCTAGCGGGACAGCATCAGATACGCAGTATTTT. Protein product: CASSSSGTASDTQYF.